This T cell receptor beta chain originates from a study of metastatic and nonmetastatic thyroid tumors (dated by TCRdb to the early 2020s). With respect to the entire study: The researchers compared repertoires between peripheral blood samples and tumor or nodule tissue samples from patients with malignant or benign thyroid disease.

This clone was seen many times. It lacks a known antigen. No base-level quality is on record; no much larger clone is a single base apart. No patient had received any treatment before thyroid surgery. Using T-cell receptor beta sequencing, the researchers looked back retrospectively at clinical samples from patients, gathered between about 2012 and 2018. The library was built by means of PCR. Sequencing was performed on an Illumina HiSeq 4000. High-throughput sequencing was used to profile the CDR3 region of the TCR beta-chain in every patient. Processing in the source paper ran as follows. Drawing on CDR3 differences between clinicopathological groups, the researchers built a classifier meant to tell apart patients with distant-metastatic papillary thyroid cancer. Repertoire diversity was assessed with the Shannon index, and tumor-blood repertoire similarity with the Morisita-Horn index. TCRdb passed the public sequencing reads through fastp at Q25 and MiXCR, retaining productive beta sequences. TCRdb assigned the V and J calls; the authors' analysis was not used. This sample has fewer than 35,000 clones in its table, and approximately 16% of those were observed once. The ten largest clones represent 15% to 20% of the sample.

Study-wide findings and limitations: In both blood and tumor samples, TCR beta diversity was reported to be significantly higher in malignant tumors than in benign nodules.

The sequence came from a male donor with papillary thyroid cancer or a benign thyroid nodule (not recorded which). Some clones in this sample may be carry-over from other donors' samples. The sequenced material came from blood.

The CDR3 loop reads CASSETGLGGANVLTF. At the DNA level, the sequence is TGTGCCAGCAGTGAGACAGGTCTTGGTGGGGCCAACGTCCTGACTTTC. The V and J segments used are TRBV6-4 and TRBJ2-6; tentative D gene TRBD1, with 6 bases matching. Trimming takes 3 bases from V and 3 bases from J, and the germline ends sit 12 bases apart. Reading the germline V gene gives CDR1 MRHNA and CDR2 SNTAGT. Its CDR3 holds 16 amino acids, cysteine through phenylalanine. Of the read, only the CDR3 DNA is kept; its 48 bases are in frame from base 1.